This T cell receptor (beta chain) was captured by sequencing in a study of cytotoxic CD8 clonotypes in ibrutinib-treated CLL. In the study overall: Within the patient group, around twelve were relapsed/refractory and roughly 14 treatment-naive, and approximately 17 were IGHV unmutated. Overall, 24 responses were partial and 2 complete; following median approximately 73 months, 14 patients stayed remitted and roughly twelve progressed. Productive templates averaged 255,043 per sample, and productive rearrangements around 92,000.

Produced via immunoSEQ multiplex PCR; TCRdb's table is partial and in-frame only. The top ten clones hold about 40% of a sample with about 120,000 clones, 45% to 65% of them seen once. With V trimmed by 6 bases and J by 6 bases, 6 bases remained unmatched. The CDR3 runs to 15 residues. Germline lookup yields CDR1 SEHNR and CDR2 FQNEAQ (reference sequence). Library input was around 1.9 micrograms of DNA from cryopreserved PBMCs. The chain joins TRBV7-9 to TRBJ2-1, with 12 nucleotides matching TRBD2. This sample comprised PBMCs, obtained after 24 months of ibrutinib treatment. This clonotype was obtained from a human donor with chronic lymphocytic leukemia. The CDR3 region has the DNA TGTGCCAGCAGTAGTCTAGCGGGGGGGCTCAATGAGCAGTTCTTC. Its protein product is CASSSLAGGLNEQFF.